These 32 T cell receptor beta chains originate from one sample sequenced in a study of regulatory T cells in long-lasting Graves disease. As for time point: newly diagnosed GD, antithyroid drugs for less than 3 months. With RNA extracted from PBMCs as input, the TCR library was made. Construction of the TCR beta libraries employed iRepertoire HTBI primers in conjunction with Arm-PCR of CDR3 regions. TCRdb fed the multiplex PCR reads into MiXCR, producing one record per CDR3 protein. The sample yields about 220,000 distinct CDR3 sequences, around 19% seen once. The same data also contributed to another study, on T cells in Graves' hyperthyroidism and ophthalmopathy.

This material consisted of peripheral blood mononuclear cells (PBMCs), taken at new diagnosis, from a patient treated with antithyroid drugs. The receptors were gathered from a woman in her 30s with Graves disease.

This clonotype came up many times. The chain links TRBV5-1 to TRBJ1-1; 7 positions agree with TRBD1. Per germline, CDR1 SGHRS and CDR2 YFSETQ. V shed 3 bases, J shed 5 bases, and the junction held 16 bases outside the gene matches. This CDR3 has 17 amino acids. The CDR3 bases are TGCGCCAGCAGCTATACCATCCTAGGACAGGTGCGGACTGAAGCTTTCTTT. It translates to CASSYTILGQVRTEAFF.

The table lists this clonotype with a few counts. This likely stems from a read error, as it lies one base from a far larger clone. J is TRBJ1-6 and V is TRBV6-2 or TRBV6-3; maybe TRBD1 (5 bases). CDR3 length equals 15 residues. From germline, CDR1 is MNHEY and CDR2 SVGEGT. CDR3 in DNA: TGTGCCAGCGCCACCACTCAGGGACGTAATTCACCCCTCCGCTTT. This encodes CASATTQGRNSPLRF.

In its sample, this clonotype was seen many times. CDR3 loop: CATSDPGTGRHEQYF. As DNA, the CDR3 is TGTGCCACCAGTGATCCCGGGACGGGTCGCCACGAGCAGTACTTC. This chain links TRBV24-1 with TRBJ2-7; D may be TRBD1 or TRBD2 (5 bases each). The V and J ends lost 3 bases and 5 bases respectively, with 16 bases between them. The CDR3 is made up of 15 amino acids. CDR1 and CDR2 (germline): KGHDR, SFDVKD.

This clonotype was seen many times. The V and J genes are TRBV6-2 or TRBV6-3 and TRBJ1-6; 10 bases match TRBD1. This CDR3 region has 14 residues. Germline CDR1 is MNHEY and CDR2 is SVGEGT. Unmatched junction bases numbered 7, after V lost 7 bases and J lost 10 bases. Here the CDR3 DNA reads TGTGCCAGCACTCCGGGACAGGGGAAATCACCCCTCCACTTT. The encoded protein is CASTPGQGKSPLHF.

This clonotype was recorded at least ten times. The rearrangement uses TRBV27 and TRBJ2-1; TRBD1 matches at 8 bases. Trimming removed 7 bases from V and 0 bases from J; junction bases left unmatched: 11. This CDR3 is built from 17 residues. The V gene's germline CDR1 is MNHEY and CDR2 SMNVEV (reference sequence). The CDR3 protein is CASINPPDRGSYNEQFF. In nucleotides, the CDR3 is TGTGCCAGCATTAACCCCCCCGACAGGGGCTCCTACAATGAGCAGTTCTTC.

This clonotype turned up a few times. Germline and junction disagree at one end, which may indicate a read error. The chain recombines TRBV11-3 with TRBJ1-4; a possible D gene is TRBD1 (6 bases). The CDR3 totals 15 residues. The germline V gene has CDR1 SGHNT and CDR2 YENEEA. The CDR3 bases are TGTGCCAGCGGCTTAGGGGGTTCTACTAATGAAAAACTGTTTTTT. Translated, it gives CASGLGGSTNEKLFF.

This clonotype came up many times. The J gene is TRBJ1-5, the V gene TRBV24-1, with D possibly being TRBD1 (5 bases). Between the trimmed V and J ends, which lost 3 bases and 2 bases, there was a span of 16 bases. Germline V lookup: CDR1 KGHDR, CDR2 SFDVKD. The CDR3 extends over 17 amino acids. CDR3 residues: CATSDDSRGRGNQPQHF. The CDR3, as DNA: TGTGCCACCAGTGATGACTCCCGGGGGAGGGGCAATCAGCCCCAGCATTTT.

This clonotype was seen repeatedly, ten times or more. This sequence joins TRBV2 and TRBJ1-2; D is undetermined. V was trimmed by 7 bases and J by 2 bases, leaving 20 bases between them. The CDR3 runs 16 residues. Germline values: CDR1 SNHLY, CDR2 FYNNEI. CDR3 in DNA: TGTGCCAGCACTCAAACCGGGTCCACAGAGAACTATGGCTACACCTTC. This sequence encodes CASTQTGSTENYGYTF. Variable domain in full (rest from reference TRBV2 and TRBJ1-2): EPEVTQTPSHQVTQMGQEVILRCVPISNHLYFYWYRQILGQKVEFLVSFYNNEISEKSEIFDDQFSVERPDGSNFTLKIRSTKLEDSAMYFCASTQTGSTENYGYTFGSGTRLTVV.

This chain's CDR3 is CASSLGSNEQFF. CDR3 bases: TGTGCCAGTAGTCTAGGGAGCAATGAGCAGTTCTTC. The gene calls are TRBV11-2 and TRBJ2-1, with TRBD2 as a possible D gene (5 bases). The CDR3 is made up of 12 amino acids. CDR1 is SGHAT and CDR2 is FQNNGV in the germline V gene. Between the trimmed V and J ends, which lost 9 bases and 6 bases, there was a span of 12 bases.

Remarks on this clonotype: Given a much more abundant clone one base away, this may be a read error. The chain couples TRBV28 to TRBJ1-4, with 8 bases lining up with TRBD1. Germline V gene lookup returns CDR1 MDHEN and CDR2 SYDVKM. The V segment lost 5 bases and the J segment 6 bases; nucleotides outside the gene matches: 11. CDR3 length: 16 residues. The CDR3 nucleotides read TGTGCCAGCAGTGAGTTACGTCCAGGGGGCCATGAAAAACTGTTTTTT. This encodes CASSELRPGGHEKLFF.

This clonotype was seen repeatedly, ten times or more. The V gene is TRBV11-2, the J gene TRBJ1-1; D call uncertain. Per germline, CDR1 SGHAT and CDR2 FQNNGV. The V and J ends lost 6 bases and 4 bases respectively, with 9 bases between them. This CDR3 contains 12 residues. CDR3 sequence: CASSSEGTEAFF. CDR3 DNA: TGTGCCAGCAGTTCTGAGGGCACTGAAGCTTTCTTT.

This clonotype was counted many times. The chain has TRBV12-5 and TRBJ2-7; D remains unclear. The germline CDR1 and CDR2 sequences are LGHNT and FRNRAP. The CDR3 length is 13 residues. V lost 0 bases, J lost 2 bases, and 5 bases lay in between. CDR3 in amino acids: CASGLVPTYEQYF. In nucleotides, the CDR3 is TGTGCTAGTGGTTTGGTACCAACCTACGAGCAGTACTTC.

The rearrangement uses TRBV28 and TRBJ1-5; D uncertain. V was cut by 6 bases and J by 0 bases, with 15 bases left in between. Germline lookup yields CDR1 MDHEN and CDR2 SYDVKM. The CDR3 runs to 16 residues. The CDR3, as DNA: TGTGCCAGCAGCGCCCAGTGGGCTTATAGCAATCAGCCCCAGCATTTT. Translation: CASSAQWAYSNQPQHF.

CDR3 DNA sequence: TGCGCCAGCAGCCAACATAAGGGGACATACGGCTCCTACAATGAGCAGTTCTTC. It codes for CASSQHKGTYGSYNEQFF. The chain links TRBV5-1 to TRBJ2-1, with D perhaps matching TRBD1 (6 bases). Trimming took off 4 bases at V and 0 bases at J, with 20 bases between the two ends. The CDR3 runs 18 residues. Germline V CDR1 and CDR2: SGHRS, YFSETQ.

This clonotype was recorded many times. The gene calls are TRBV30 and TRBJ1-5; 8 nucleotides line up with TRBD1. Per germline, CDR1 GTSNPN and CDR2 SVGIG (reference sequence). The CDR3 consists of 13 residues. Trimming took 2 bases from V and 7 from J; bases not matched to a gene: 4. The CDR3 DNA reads TGTGCCTGGAGTATCGGACAGGGACAGCCCCAGCATTTT. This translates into CAWSIGQGQPQHF. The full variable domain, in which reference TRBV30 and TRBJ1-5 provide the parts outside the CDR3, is SQTIHQWPATLVQPVGSPLSLECTVEGTSNPNLYWYRQAAGRGLQLLFYSVGIGQISSEVPQNLSASRPQDRQFILSSKKLLLSDSGFYLCAWSIGQGQPQHFGDGTRLSIL.

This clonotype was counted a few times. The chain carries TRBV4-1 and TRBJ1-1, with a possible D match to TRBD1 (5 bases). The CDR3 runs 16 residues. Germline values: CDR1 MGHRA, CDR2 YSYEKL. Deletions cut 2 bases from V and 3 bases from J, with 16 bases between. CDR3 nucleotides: TGCGCCAGCAGCCAAAGTCGTGAGTGGGGGGACACTGAAGCTTTCTTT. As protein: CASSQSREWGDTEAFF.

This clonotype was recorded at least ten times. In DNA form, the CDR3 reads TGCGCCAGCAGGCGGTCGACTGAAGCTTTCTTT. It is translated as CASRRSTEAFF. The chain uses TRBV10-2 and TRBJ1-1; D remains ambiguous. Germline V gene data show CDR1 as WSHSY and CDR2 as SAAADI. The CDR3 is 11 amino acids. V lost 6 bases and J lost 5, with 7 bases in between.

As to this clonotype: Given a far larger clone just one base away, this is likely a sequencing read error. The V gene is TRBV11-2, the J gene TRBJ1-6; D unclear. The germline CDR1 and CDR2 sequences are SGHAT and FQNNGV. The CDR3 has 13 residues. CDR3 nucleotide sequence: TGTGCCGGCAGCTTAACCGGGTCCTCACCCCTCCACTTT. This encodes CAGSLTGSSPLHF.

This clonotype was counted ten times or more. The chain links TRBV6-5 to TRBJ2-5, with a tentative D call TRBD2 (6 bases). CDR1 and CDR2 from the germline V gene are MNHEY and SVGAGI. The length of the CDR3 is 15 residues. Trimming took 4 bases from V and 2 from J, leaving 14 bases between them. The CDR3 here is CASSFGQRVQETQYF. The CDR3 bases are TGTGCCAGCAGTTTTGGGCAGCGGGTTCAAGAGACCCAGTACTTC.

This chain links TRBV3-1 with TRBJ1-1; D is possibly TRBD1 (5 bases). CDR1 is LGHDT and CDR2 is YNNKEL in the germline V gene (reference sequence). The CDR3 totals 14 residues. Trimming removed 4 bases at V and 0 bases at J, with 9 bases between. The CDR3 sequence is CASSPTGLNTEAFF. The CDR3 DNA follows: TGTGCCAGCAGCCCCACAGGCTTGAACACTGAAGCTTTCTTT.

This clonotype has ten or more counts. This chain's CDR3 is CASAKTSGSSYEQYF. CDR3 nucleotides: TGTGCCAGCGCCAAAACTAGCGGGAGTTCCTACGAGCAGTACTTC. The chain is built from TRBV12-3 or TRBV12-4 and TRBJ2-7; 11 bases fit TRBD2. V was clipped by 8 bases and J by 1 base; unmatched bases: 7. CDR3 length equals 15 residues.

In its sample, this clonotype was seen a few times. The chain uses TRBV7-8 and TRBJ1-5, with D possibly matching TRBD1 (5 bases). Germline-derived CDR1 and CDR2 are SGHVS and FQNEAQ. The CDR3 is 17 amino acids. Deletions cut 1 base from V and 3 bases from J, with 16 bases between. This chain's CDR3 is CASSLVGGGGVNQPQHF. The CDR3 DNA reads TGTGCCAGCAGCTTAGTCGGGGGGGGGGGGGTCAATCAGCCCCAGCATTTT.

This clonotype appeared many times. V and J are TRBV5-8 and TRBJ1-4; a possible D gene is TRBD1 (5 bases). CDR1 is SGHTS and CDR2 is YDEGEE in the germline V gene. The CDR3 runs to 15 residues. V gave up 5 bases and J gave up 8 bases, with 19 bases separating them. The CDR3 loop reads CASSPYNGGEEKLFF. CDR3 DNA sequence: TGTGCCAGCAGTCCCTATAATGGGGGAGAGGAAAAACTGTTTTTT.

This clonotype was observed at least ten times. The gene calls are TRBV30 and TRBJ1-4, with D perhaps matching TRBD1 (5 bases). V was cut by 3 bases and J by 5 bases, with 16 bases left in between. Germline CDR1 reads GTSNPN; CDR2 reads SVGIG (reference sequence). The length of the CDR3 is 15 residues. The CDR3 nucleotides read TGTGCCTGGAGGGGGGTGGGCAGACCGAATGAAAAACTGTTTTTT. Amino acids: CAWRGVGRPNEKLFF.

CDR3 region: CASSQGAGRSYNEQFF. In DNA, the CDR3 is TGTGCCAGCAGTCAGGGGGCGGGCCGTTCCTACAATGAGCAGTTCTTC. V and J are TRBV6-2 or TRBV6-3 and TRBJ2-1, with TRBD1 identical over 8 bases. Trimming removed 5 bases from V and 1 base from J; junction bases left unmatched: 7. Germline V gene sequence: CDR1 MNHEY, CDR2 SVGEGT. CDR3 length: 16 amino acids.

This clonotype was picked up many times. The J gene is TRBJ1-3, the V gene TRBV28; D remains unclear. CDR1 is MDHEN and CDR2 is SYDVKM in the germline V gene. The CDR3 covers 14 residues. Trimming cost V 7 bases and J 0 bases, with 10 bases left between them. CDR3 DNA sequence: TGTGCCAGCACCGCGACCGGCTCTGGAAACACCATATATTTT. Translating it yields CASTATGSGNTIYF.

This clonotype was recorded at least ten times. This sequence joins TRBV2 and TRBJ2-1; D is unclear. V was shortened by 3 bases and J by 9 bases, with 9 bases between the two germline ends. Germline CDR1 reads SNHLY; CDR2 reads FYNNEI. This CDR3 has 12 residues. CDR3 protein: CASSDPPGEQFF. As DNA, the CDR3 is TGTGCCAGCAGTGACCCCCCCGGTGAGCAGTTCTTC.

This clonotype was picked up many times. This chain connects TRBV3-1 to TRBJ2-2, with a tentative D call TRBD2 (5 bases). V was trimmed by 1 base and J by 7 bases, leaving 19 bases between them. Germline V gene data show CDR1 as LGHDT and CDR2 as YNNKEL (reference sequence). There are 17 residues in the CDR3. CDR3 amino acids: CASSQVTPRGAVGELFF. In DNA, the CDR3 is TGTGCCAGCAGCCAAGTTACCCCACGGGGTGCGGTCGGGGAGCTGTTTTTT.

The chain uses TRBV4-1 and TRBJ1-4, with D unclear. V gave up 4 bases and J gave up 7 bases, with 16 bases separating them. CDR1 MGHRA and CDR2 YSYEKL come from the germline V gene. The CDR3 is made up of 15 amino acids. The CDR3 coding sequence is TGCGCCAGCAGCCGCTCTCTCCGGGTTGGTGAAAAACTGTTTTTT. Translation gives CASSRSLRVGEKLFF.

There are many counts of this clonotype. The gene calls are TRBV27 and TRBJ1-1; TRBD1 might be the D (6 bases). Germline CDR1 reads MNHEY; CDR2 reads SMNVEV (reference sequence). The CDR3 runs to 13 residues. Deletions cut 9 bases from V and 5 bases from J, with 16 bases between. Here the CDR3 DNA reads TGTGCCAGTGCCAGGGGTGATGGAACTGAAGCTTTCTTT. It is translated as CASARGDGTEAFF.

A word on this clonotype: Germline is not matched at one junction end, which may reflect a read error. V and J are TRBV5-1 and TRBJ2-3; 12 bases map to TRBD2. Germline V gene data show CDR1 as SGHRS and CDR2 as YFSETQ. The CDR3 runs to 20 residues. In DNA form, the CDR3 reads TGTGCCAGCAGTGAAGCGCTTCTGGCTAGCGGGAGGGCCACCACAGATACGCAGTATTTT. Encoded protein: CASSEALLASGRATTDTQYF.

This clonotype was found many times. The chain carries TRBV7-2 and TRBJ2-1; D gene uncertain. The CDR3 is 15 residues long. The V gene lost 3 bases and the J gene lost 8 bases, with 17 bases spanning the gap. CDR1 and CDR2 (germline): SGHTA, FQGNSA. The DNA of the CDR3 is TGTGCCAGCAGCTTGCGCCGGGTGAACGCGGATGAGCAGTTCTTC. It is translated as CASSLRRVNADEQFF. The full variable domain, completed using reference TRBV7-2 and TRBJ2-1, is GAGVSQSPSNKVTEKGKDVELRCDPISGHTALYWYRQSLGQGLEFLIYFQGNSAPDKSGLPSDRFSAERTGGSVSTLTIQRTQQEDSAVYLCASSLRRVNADEQFFGPGTRLTVL.